These T cell receptor beta chains were read from a single sample in a study of OX40 agonist ivuxolimab in advanced cancers. The assay was immunoSEQ multiplex PCR, and TCRdb's table has in-frame clones only and misses some. Found here are around 70,000 clones, around 86% of them singletons; the top ten hold 2% to 3%. The sample in question was CD4+ or CD8+ T cells sorted from blood, obtained in a trial of the OX40 agonist ivuxolimab. The receptors were sampled from an adult with an advanced solid tumor such as melanoma, head and neck, liver or kidney cancer. CDR3s include the opening cysteine and the closing phenylalanine or tryptophan. The D gene is left open where the match is weak. Where a row states a size, it is once, few, many or the class of an expanded clone; other rows omit it.

cdr3_aa cdr3_nt clone_size v_call d_call j_call
CAITSGQVGAEAFF TGTGCCATCACATCCGGACAGGTGGGCGCTGAAGCTTTCTTT - TRBV10-3 TRBD1 TRBJ1-1
CAISFSGNGRNTGELFF TGTGCCATCAGTTTTAGCGGCAACGGGAGGAACACCGGGGAGCTGTTTTTT - TRBV10-3 - TRBJ2-2
CASSLTQAITGELFF TGTGCCAGCAGCTTAACACAGGCGATAACCGGGGAGCTGTTTTTT - TRBV7-3 - TRBJ2-2
CASSQGTGERQPQHF TGCGCCAGCAGCCAGGGAACAGGGGAGCGGCAGCCCCAGCATTTT - TRBV4-1 TRBD1 TRBJ1-5
CASSVGQNTGELFF TGTGCCAGCAGTGTAGGTCAGAACACCGGGGAGCTGTTTTTT - TRBV6-1 - TRBJ2-2
CASRSTEGIQYF TGTGCCAGTAGAAGCACCGAAGGCATTCAGTACTTC - TRBV18 - TRBJ2-4
CASSASDEGNTEAFF TGTGCCAGCAGCGCTTCCGACGAGGGGAACACTGAAGCTTTCTTT - TRBV7-9 - TRBJ1-1
CASSQVSGNTDTQYF TGCGCCAGCAGCCAAGTAAGCGGGAACACAGATACGCAGTATTTT - TRBV4-3 TRBD2 TRBJ2-3
CASSRDRTTEAFF TGTGCCAGCAGTAGGGACAGGACCACCGAAGCTTTCTTT - TRBV2 TRBD1 TRBJ1-1
CASSGTGGLRETQYF TGTGCCAGCTCGGGCACTGGGGGCCTAAGGGAGACCCAGTACTTC few TRBV7-6 - TRBJ2-5
CASQGTINTGELFF TGTGCCAGCCAAGGGACTATCAACACCGGGGAGCTGTTTTTT - TRBV2 TRBD2 TRBJ2-2
CASSQGLQANTGELFF TGCGCCAGCAGCCAAGGGTTGCAGGCGAACACCGGGGAGCTGTTTTTT once TRBV4-1 - TRBJ2-2
CASRTSASSTDTQYF TGCGCCAGCCGTACTAGCGCCTCTAGCACAGATACGCAGTATTTT many TRBV10-2 TRBD2 TRBJ2-3
CASSSGQGPNTEAFF TGCGCCAGCAGCTCCGGACAGGGGCCGAACACTGAAGCTTTCTTT - TRBV5-1 TRBD1 TRBJ1-1
CASSFGGGTGTDTQYF TGTGCCAGCAGCTTCGGGGGCGGGACTGGCACAGATACGCAGTATTTT - TRBV7-2 - TRBJ2-3
CASSPSRATDTQYF TGTGCCAGCTCACCATCGCGGGCTACAGATACGCAGTATTTT - TRBV18 - TRBJ2-3
CASSSGGGTDTQYF TGTGCCAGTAGTTCAGGGGGCGGCACAGATACGCAGTATTTT - TRBV19 TRBD1 TRBJ2-3
CAISDSTGTGIYEQYF TGTGCCATCAGTGACTCGACAGGGACGGGGATCTACGAGCAGTACTTC - TRBV10-3 TRBD1 TRBJ2-7
CASSLGRAGYGYTF TGTGCCAGCAGTTTAGGCAGGGCTGGCTATGGCTACACCTTC - TRBV27 - TRBJ1-2
CASSLGLAGEFNIQYF TGTGCCAGCAGTTTAGGGTTAGCGGGAGAGTTCAACATTCAGTACTTC - TRBV27 TRBD2 TRBJ2-4
CASRPSEREGLGQYF TGTGCCAGCCGTCCCTCCGAGCGGGAGGGCCTAGGGCAGTACTTC few TRBV6-5 TRBD2 TRBJ2-7
CASSLRPLSSYNEQFF TGCGCCAGCAGCTTAAGACCCCTTAGCTCCTACAATGAGCAGTTCTTC few TRBV5-1 - TRBJ2-1
CSARDRNEQFF TGCAGTGCTAGAGACAGGAATGAGCAGTTCTTC many TRBV20-1 - TRBJ2-1
CASSQAPGETQYF TGTGCCAGCAGCCAGGCCCCAGGGGAGACCCAGTACTTC - TRBV7-3 - TRBJ2-5
CASSSTGFYEQYF TGTGCCAGCAGTTCGACAGGGTTCTACGAGCAGTACTTC - TRBV6-5 TRBD1 TRBJ2-7
CASSPSGRQSRLYTQYF TGTGCCAGCTCACCATCGGGACGTCAGTCAAGGTTGTATACGCAGTATTTT - TRBV18 - TRBJ2-3
CASSVQGNQPQHF TGTGCCAGCAGTGTGCAGGGCAATCAGCCCCAGCATTTT - TRBV6-1 - TRBJ1-5
CASSPPAGQSSAGYTF TGTGCCAGCAGCCCCCCGGCGGGACAGTCTTCGGCTGGCTACACCTTC - TRBV6-6 TRBD1 TRBJ1-2
CASSAGGTGGLYEQYF TGTGCCAGCAGTGCTGGCGGGACAGGGGGCCTCTACGAGCAGTACTTC - TRBV6-1 TRBD1 TRBJ2-7
CASSITTGQGTDIQYF TGTGCCAGCAGCATAACGACGGGGCAGGGGACGGACATTCAGTACTTC - TRBV7-2 - TRBJ2-4
CASSLVLAGADTQYF TGTGCCAGCAGCTTAGTGTTAGCGGGCGCAGATACGCAGTATTTT - TRBV7-2 TRBD2 TRBJ2-3
CASSLGTGAGNTIYF TGTGCCAGTTCACTCGGAACAGGGGCTGGAAACACCATATATTTT - TRBV19 TRBD1 TRBJ1-3
CASSSPNLGQGDVGYTF TGTGCCAGCAGCTCTCCGAACTTGGGGCAGGGCGATGTCGGCTACACCTTC - TRBV7-2 - TRBJ1-2
CASQQGDYGYTF TGTGCCAGTCAACAGGGAGACTATGGCTACACCTTC - TRBV19 - TRBJ1-2
CAWSDTGLPNEKLFF TGTGCCTGGAGCGATACAGGCTTACCAAATGAAAAACTGTTTTTT - TRBV30 - TRBJ1-4
CASSPDRGLDYGYTF TGCGCCAGCAGCCCAGACAGGGGGCTGGACTATGGCTACACCTTC few TRBV4-1 TRBD1 TRBJ1-2
CASSLGQPNTEAFF TGTGCCAGCAGCCTGGGACAGCCTAACACTGAAGCTTTCTTT - TRBV11-3 TRBD1 TRBJ1-1
CASSSLFRRVPRDEQFF TGTGCCAGCAGCTCCTTATTCCGGAGGGTCCCTAGAGATGAGCAGTTCTTC - TRBV7-6 - TRBJ2-1
CASSYTPGQGYEQYF TGTGCCAGCAGCTATACCCCGGGACAGGGCTACGAGCAGTACTTC once TRBV11-3 TRBD1 TRBJ2-7
CASSQTGGERQPQHF TGTGCCAGCAGCCAGACAGGGGGCGAGCGACAGCCCCAGCATTTT - TRBV9 TRBD1 TRBJ1-5
CASTGTGGLGIQYF TGTGCCAGCACCGGGACAGGGGGATTGGGCATTCAGTACTTC - TRBV2 TRBD1 TRBJ2-4
CASSLDSGQGALNEQFF TGTGCCAGCAGCTTAGATTCCGGACAGGGGGCGTTAAATGAGCAGTTCTTC - TRBV11-3 TRBD1 TRBJ2-1
CASSAQGGGELFF TGTGCCAGCAGTGCACAGGGGGGCGGGGAGCTGTTTTTT - TRBV6-1 TRBD1 TRBJ2-2
CASREFGELFF TGTGCCAGCCGGGAGTTCGGGGAGCTGTTTTTT - TRBV2 - TRBJ2-2